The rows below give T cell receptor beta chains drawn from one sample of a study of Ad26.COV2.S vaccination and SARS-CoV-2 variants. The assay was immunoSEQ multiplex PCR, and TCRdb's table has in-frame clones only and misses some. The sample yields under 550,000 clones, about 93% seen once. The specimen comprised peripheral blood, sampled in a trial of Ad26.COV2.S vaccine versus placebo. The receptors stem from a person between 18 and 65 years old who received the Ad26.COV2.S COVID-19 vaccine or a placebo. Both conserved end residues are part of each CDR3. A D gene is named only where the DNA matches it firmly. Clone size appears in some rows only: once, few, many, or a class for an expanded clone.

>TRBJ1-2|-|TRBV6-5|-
CASSYSVQISYGYTF
TGTGCCAGCAGTTATAGCGTCCAGATCAGCTATGGCTACACCTTC
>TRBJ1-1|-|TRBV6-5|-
CASSPYDRMNTEAFF
TGTGCCAGCAGTCCCTACGACCGCATGAACACTGAAGCTTTCTTT
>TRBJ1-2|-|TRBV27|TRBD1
CASSLSQGPTNYGYTF
TGTGCCAGCAGTTTATCACAGGGGCCGACTAACTATGGCTACACCTTC
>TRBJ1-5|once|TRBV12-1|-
CASSPSPPLGRMYQPQHF
TGTGCCAGCAGCCCCTCCCCCCCCCTTGGGAGGATGTATCAGCCCCAGCATTTT
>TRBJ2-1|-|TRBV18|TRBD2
CASSQGLADSYNEQFF
TGTGCCAGCTCCCAGGGACTAGCGGATTCCTACAATGAGCAGTTCTTC
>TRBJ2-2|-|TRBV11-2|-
CASSLGVGNTGELFF
TGTGCCAGCAGCTTAGGGGTCGGCAATACCGGGGAGCTGTTTTTT
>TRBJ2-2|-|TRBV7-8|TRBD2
CASSSTGLAGVSGTGELFF
TGTGCCAGCAGCTCGACGGGACTAGCGGGAGTTTCAGGCACCGGGGAGCTGTTTTTT
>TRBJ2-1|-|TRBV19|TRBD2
CASSKRTSGRRNEQFF
TGTGCCAGTAGTAAAAGGACTAGCGGGAGGCGCAATGAGCAGTTCTTC
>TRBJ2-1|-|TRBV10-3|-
CAISDRGPNEQFF
TGTGCCATCAGTGACCGGGGGCCCAATGAGCAGTTCTTC
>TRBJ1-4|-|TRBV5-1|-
CASSYRGNEKLFF
TGCGCCAGCAGCTACCGTGGGAATGAAAAACTGTTTTTT
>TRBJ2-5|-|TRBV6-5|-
CASSYGRGIETQYF
TGTGCCAGCAGTTACGGCAGGGGTATCGAGACCCAGTACTTC
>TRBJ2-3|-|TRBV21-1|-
CASSRKAQGNGLRDTQYF
TGTGCCAGCAGCAGGAAAGCACAGGGGAATGGTCTCAGGGATACGCAGTATTTT
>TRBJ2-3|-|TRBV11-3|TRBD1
CASSSGQGTFDTQYF
TGTGCCAGCAGCTCGGGACAGGGGACATTTGATACGCAGTATTTT
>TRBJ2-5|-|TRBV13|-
CASSSRDGLQETQYF
TGTGCCAGCAGCTCCCGGGACGGATTACAAGAGACCCAGTACTTC
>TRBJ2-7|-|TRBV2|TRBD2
CASSRLAGPEEQYF
TGTGCCAGCAGTAGACTAGCGGGACCAGAAGAGCAGTACTTC